This T cell receptor (beta chain) was captured in a study of T cells after yellow fever vaccination (dated by TCRdb to about 2019). Regarding the study in general: The SMART-Seq v4 Ultra Low Input RNA kit was used to prepare libraries from fractions with low cell numbers. To track T-cell clones before and after primary and booster YFV17D yellow fever vaccination, bulk TCR alpha and beta repertoires were sequenced longitudinally. Two healthy male donors, one aged 18 to 30 and one aged 30 to 39 years, were included in the cohort. Blood was drawn at multiple timepoints before and after primary and secondary immunization, with bulk PBMC replicates and cell subsets isolated. The paper as a whole reports these results and caveats: Compared with the primary T-cell response, the secondary T-cell response was weaker but faster, peaking on day 5 rather than day 15. A small fraction of clonotypes showed up in both the CD4 and CD8 compartments, probably as a result of convergent recombination. Most clones expanded after primary vaccination (96% of CD4 and 88% of CD8) were re-detected after the booster, suggesting that broad memory maintenance occurred. Because the study included only a couple of donors, the extent to which the findings can be generalized is limited. Computational filtering was required because FACS-sorted repertoires could contain abundant contaminating clonotypes from the bulk population.

This clonotype appeared many times. There is no known antigen for this receptor. No base qualities exist here, and no much larger clone lies one base off it. The CDR3, cysteine through phenylalanine, is 11 amino acids long. Only the CDR3 region is kept as DNA, spanning 33 bases read in frame from base 1. V sheds 6 bases and J sheds 5 bases, leaving 4 bases between their ends. CDR1 and CDR2 are drawn from the germline V gene (reference sequence): MNHNY, SVGAGI. TCR cDNA was synthesized by 5'RACE template switching, through which a universal primer site and unique molecular identifiers were introduced. Priming for cDNA synthesis came from both the TCR alpha and TCR beta constant segments. Library amplification used two PCR steps, and the second PCR step added sample barcodes and sequencing adapters. Libraries were sequenced on Illumina HiSeq 2500 (2x100 bp) or NovaSeq (2x150 bp). Per the original workflow: MIGEC was used to demultiplex reads and collapse the reads into UMI consensus sequences, and MiXCR was used for V(D)J alignment. Vaccine-responding clonotypes were defined with edgeR using replicate PBMC samples, requiring FDR below 0.01 and a log2 fold change above 5 up to day 15. Bulk clonotypes were assigned CD4 or CD8 identity according to which sequenced CD4 or CD8 repertoire held them at higher abundance. TCRdb passed the public sequencing reads through fastp at Q25 and MiXCR, retaining productive beta sequences. Duplicate CDR3 protein sequences are folded into a single record with the most common DNA and genes. TCRdb's processing, not the authors' own work, is the source of the V and J calls. The sample table shows some 500,000 distinct CDR3 sequences, and less than 15% are seen once. Together, the top ten hold around an eighth of the sample.

Reading the label with the study, this specimen's treatment or condition is: live attenuated yellow fever vaccine strain. At each blood-draw timepoint, two biological replicates of bulk PBMCs were collected. PBMCs were isolated from peripheral blood using a standard Ficoll-Paque protocol. TriZol was used to extract RNA from bulk PBMCs, from CD4 and CD8 fractions, and from dextramer-positive and dextramer-negative fractions. The sequence is built from TRBV6-6 and TRBJ2-2; the D gene cannot be resolved reliably. Sequencing was performed on PBMCs, taken on the day of the yellow fever booster vaccination. The clonotype originates from a man aged 30 to 45 who received the YFV17D yellow fever vaccine. In nucleotide form, the sequence is TGTGCCAGCAGGGCGACCGGGGAGCTGTTTTTT. This encodes CASRATGELFF.